This is a list of T cell receptor beta chains from one sample in a study of blood T cell repertoires in COVID-19. Repertoires were generated with immunoSEQ multiplex PCR, while TCRdb's copy carries only in-frame clones and drops some. This table has about 64,000 clones, 75% to 85% appearing once. Sequenced material: peripheral blood. The origin of the receptors is a woman aged 60 to 75 with acute or convalescent COVID-19. Each CDR3 is given with its conserved first and last residue. D genes are given only for firm matches. The size of a clone is reported for some rows only, either as once, few or many, or as a class for expanded clones.

TRBD1,.,TRBV5-1,TRBJ2-5,CASSLAGDSKGETQYF,TGCGCCAGCAGCTTAGCAGGGGACAGTAAAGGGGAGACCCAGTACTTC
TRBD1,.,TRBV6-5,TRBJ1-2,CASSPGQGVRGYTF,TGTGCCAGCAGCCCCGGACAGGGAGTACGTGGCTACACCTTC
TRBD2,once,TRBV13,TRBJ2-1,CASSLGTTFNEQFF,TGTGCCAGCAGCTTGGGGACTACCTTCAATGAGCAGTTCTTC
.,.,TRBV7-2,TRBJ2-1,CASSRRDGSSYNEQFF,TGTGCCAGCAGCCGCAGGGACGGGAGCTCCTACAATGAGCAGTTCTTC
TRBD1,.,TRBV6-5,TRBJ1-4,CASRAQGARGEKLFF,TGTGCCAGCAGGGCACAGGGGGCCAGGGGTGAAAAACTGTTTTTT
TRBD1,.,TRBV11-2,TRBJ1-5,CASSPDRVGQPQHF,TGTGCCAGCAGCCCCGACAGGGTGGGGCAGCCCCAGCATTTT
.,.,TRBV9,TRBJ1-1,CASSSEGRTEAFF,TGTGCCAGCAGCTCGGAGGGGCGCACTGAAGCTTTCTTT
TRBD1,.,TRBV3-1/TRBV3-2,TRBJ1-2,CASSPGQGGYGYTF,TGTGCCAGCAGCCCCGGACAGGGAGGCTATGGCTACACCTTC
.,.,TRBV4-1,TRBJ1-5,CASSQEHDGARQPQHF,TGCGCCAGCAGCCAAGAACATGACGGAGCAAGACAGCCCCAGCATTTT
TRBD1,.,TRBV24-1,TRBJ2-7,CATSETGTGRHEQYF,TGTGCCACCAGTGAGACAGGGACAGGGAGACACGAGCAGTACTTC
TRBD1,.,TRBV9,TRBJ2-1,CASSVTGGSSYNEQFF,TGTGCCAGCAGCGTAACAGGGGGGAGCTCCTACAATGAGCAGTTCTTC
.,.,TRBV6-4,TRBJ2-2,CASSEEGADTGELFF,TGTGCCAGCAGTGAGGAGGGGGCGGACACCGGGGAGCTGTTTTTT
TRBD1,.,TRBV12-3/TRBV12-4,TRBJ1-2,CASSRDRADGYTF,TGTGCCAGCAGTCGCGACAGGGCCGATGGCTACACCTTC
.,.,TRBV19,TRBJ1-2,CASSPSLRTNYGYTF,TGTGCCAGTAGTCCATCCCTCCGGACAAACTATGGCTACACCTTC
.,.,TRBV11-3,TRBJ2-3,CASSLQGLSTDTQYF,TGTGCCAGCAGCTTACAGGGACTCAGCACAGATACGCAGTATTTT
.,.,TRBV6-5,TRBJ2-7,CASTAGEISYEQYF,TGTGCCAGCACCGCGGGCGAAATCTCCTACGAGCAGTACTTC
TRBD1,.,TRBV6-6,TRBJ2-2,CASISDRVNTGELFF,TGTGCCAGCATCTCGGACAGGGTAAACACCGGGGAGCTGTTTTTT
.,few,TRBV30,TRBJ1-2,CAWRDWRDYGYTF,TGTGCCTGGAGGGACTGGAGAGACTATGGCTACACCTTC
.,.,TRBV6-5,TRBJ1-6,CASTQGGGFVPLHF,TGTGCCAGCACCCAGGGCGGGGGTTTCGTACCCCTCCACTTT
.,.,TRBV10-3,TRBJ1-1,CAIRSRSVSGAEAFF,TGTGCCATCAGATCAAGGTCGGTTAGCGGGGCTGAAGCTTTCTTT
TRBD1,.,TRBV20-1,TRBJ1-2,CSASGTGGRYGYTF,TGCAGTGCTAGTGGGACAGGGGGACGGTATGGCTACACCTTC
TRBD1,.,TRBV7-2,TRBJ1-1,CASSLDRGAEAFF,TGTGCCAGCAGCCTGGACAGGGGGGCTGAAGCTTTCTTT
TRBD1,.,TRBV19,TRBJ1-3,CASSSGQGVFSGNTIYF,TGTGCCAGTAGTTCGGGACAGGGGGTATTCTCTGGAAACACCATATATTTT
TRBD1,.,TRBV3-1/TRBV3-2,TRBJ1-1,CASSATGGSEAFF,TGTGCCAGCAGCGCCACAGGGGGATCTGAAGCTTTCTTT
.,.,TRBV5-4,TRBJ2-4,CASSPGGLAKNIQYF,TGTGCCAGCAGCCCCGGGGGACTAGCCAAAAACATTCAGTACTTC
TRBD2,.,TRBV7-2,TRBJ2-1,CASSLAPSGGVNEQFF,TGTGCCAGCAGCTTAGCTCCTAGCGGGGGGGTCAATGAGCAGTTCTTC
.,.,TRBV3-1/TRBV3-2,TRBJ2-3,CASSPRGAAYTDTQYF,TGTGCCAGCAGCCCCAGGGGGGCCGCCTACACAGATACGCAGTATTTT
TRBD2,.,TRBV11-2,TRBJ2-7,CASSSQRGGPYEQYF,TGTGCCAGCAGCTCCCAGCGGGGGGGCCCCTACGAGCAGTACTTC
.,once,TRBV7-9,TRBJ1-3,CASSRGGGSSGNTIYF,TGTGCCAGCAGCAGGGGCGGGGGGAGTTCTGGAAACACCATATATTTT
.,.,TRBV6-6,TRBJ1-6,CASSWGPGDNNSPLHF,TGTGCCAGCAGTTGGGGACCAGGGGATAATAATTCACCCCTCCACTTT
TRBD2,.,TRBV7-2,TRBJ2-5,CASSLVGGETQYF,TGTGCCAGCAGCTTAGTGGGAGGGGAGACCCAGTACTTC
TRBD2,.,TRBV5-1,TRBJ2-3,CASSSMGGGFRDTQYF,TGCGCCAGCAGCTCCATGGGCGGGGGATTTAGGGATACGCAGTATTTT